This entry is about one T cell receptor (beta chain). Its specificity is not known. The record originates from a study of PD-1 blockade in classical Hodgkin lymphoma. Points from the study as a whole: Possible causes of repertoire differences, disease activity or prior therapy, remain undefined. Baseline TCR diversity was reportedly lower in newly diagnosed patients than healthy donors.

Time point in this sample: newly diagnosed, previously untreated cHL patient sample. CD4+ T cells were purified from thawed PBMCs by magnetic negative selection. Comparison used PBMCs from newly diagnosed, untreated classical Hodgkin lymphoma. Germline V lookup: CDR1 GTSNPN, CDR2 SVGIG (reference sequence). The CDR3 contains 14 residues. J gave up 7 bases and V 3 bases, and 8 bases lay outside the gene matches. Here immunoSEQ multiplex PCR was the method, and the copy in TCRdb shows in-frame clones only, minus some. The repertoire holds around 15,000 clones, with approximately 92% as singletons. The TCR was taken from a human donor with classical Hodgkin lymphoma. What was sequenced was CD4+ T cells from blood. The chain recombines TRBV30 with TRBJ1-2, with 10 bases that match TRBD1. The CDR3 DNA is TGTGCCTGGAGCGGACAGGGGGTTTTAGGTGGCTACACCTTC. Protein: CAWSGQGVLGGYTF.